These 32 T cell receptor beta chains were all obtained from the same sample, sequenced in a study of blood T cell repertoires in COVID-19. Libraries were prepared by immunoSEQ multiplex PCR; TCRdb keeps only in-frame clonotypes and omits some of them. The data hold about 50,000 clones, with roughly nine tenths observed a single time. The sequenced sample was peripheral blood. Receptors originate from a human donor in a cohort sampled during active COVID-19.

V and J are TRBV7-2 and TRBJ2-7, with 8 bases that match TRBD2. CDR1 and CDR2 from the germline V gene are SGHTA and FQGNSA. The CDR3 runs to 14 residues. V dropped 3 bases and J dropped 2; count of bases not matched to a gene: 3. The CDR3 coding sequence is TGTGCCAGCAGCTTCACTAGCGGCACCTACGAGCAGTACTTC. Its protein is CASSFTSGTYEQYF. Together with reference TRBV7-2 and TRBJ2-7, the CDR3 gives the full variable domain: GAGVSQSPSNKVTEKGKDVELRCDPISGHTALYWYRQSLGQGLEFLIYFQGNSAPDKSGLPSDRFSAERTGGSVSTLTIQRTQQEDSAVYLCASSFTSGTYEQYFGPGTRLTVT.

This clone has a single count. The CDR3 is CASRGLAGGFLGSTDTQYF. The CDR3 DNA follows: TGTGCCAGCAGAGGACTAGCGGGAGGGTTCTTAGGTAGCACAGATACGCAGTATTTT. V is TRBV28 and J is TRBJ2-3, with 15 bases fitting TRBD2. V lost 6 bases to trimming and J lost 0 bases; unmatched junction nucleotides: 10. Germline loops: CDR1 MDHEN, CDR2 SYDVKM. This CDR3 is built from 19 residues.

This clone showed up just once. The chain carries TRBV7-2 and TRBJ2-7; 7 nucleotides agree with TRBD2. Germline trimming cut 3 bases from V and 6 bases from J; bases unmatched to any gene: 11. Germline values: CDR1 SGHTA, CDR2 FQGNSA. This CDR3 has 15 residues. In nucleotides, the CDR3 is TGTGCCAGCAGCTTCCCCCAAGCGGGAAGTGGCGAGCAGTACTTC. This codes for CASSFPQAGSGEQYF.

The chain is built from TRBV7-9 and TRBJ2-7; 7 bases are shared with TRBD1. Trimming at V came to 1 base and at J to 0 bases, leaving 12 bases not matched to a gene. CDR1 and CDR2 (germline): SEHNR, FQNEAQ (reference sequence). The CDR3 is 18 residues long. CDR3 region: CASSLVPGQESGSYEQYF. The CDR3 nucleotides are TGTGCCAGCAGCTTAGTGCCCGGACAGGAAAGCGGCTCCTACGAGCAGTACTTC.

This chain connects TRBV7-8 to TRBJ2-1; 9 bases align to TRBD2. The CDR3 consists of 15 residues. V gave up 5 bases and J gave up 6 bases; unmatched junction bases: 8. CDR1 and CDR2 (germline): SGHVS, FQNEAQ. DNA for the CDR3: TGTGCCAGCAGCGATGGGGCTAGCGGGATCAATGAGCAGTTCTTC. This gives the protein CASSDGASGINEQFF.

This clone occurred once. The chain is built from TRBV7-9 and TRBJ2-3, with 13 bases lining up with TRBD2. Trimming took 5 bases from V and 6 from J; bases not matched to a gene: 5. The germline gives CDR1 SEHNR, CDR2 FQNEAQ (reference sequence). The CDR3 loop spans 15 amino acids. The DNA for the CDR3 is TGTGCCAGCAGCCCCAGGACTAGCGGGAGTGATACGCAGTATTTT. This sequence encodes CASSPRTSGSDTQYF.

The V call is TRBV10-3, the J call TRBJ1-5; 7 bases fit TRBD1. This CDR3 has 13 residues. Germline loops: CDR1 ENHRY, CDR2 SYGVKD. The trim removed 9 bases at V and 3 bases at J, leaving 5 bases unmatched. CDR3 in DNA: TGTGCCATTACAGGGGATTTCAATCAGCCCCAGCATTTT. Its protein product is CAITGDFNQPQHF.

This rearrangement joins TRBV7-6 to TRBJ2-1; 11 bases agree with TRBD2. Per germline, CDR1 SGHVS and CDR2 FNYEAQ. This CDR3 has 18 residues. V trimming: 3 bases; J trimming: 0 bases; junction bases outside the gene matches: 7. CDR3 bases: TGTGCCAGCAGCTTTAGCCTAGCGGGGGGCAGCTCCTACAATGAGCAGTTCTTC. Translated, it gives CASSFSLAGGSSYNEQFF.

The chain's CDR3 is CASSDGLAGGETQYF. The CDR3 bases are TGCGCCAGCAGTGATGGGCTAGCGGGAGGAGAGACCCAGTACTTC. The chain is built from TRBV10-2 and TRBJ2-5; 11 positions agree with TRBD2. This CDR3 spans 15 amino acids. Germline V CDR1 and CDR2: WSHSY, SAAADI. V lost 3 bases and J lost 4; bases outside the gene matches: 4.

In nucleotides, the CDR3 is TGCGCCAGCAGCTTGGTTTCGGGGACTAATGAAAAACTGTTTTTT. Translated: CASSLVSGTNEKLFF. V gene TRBV5-1 combines with J gene TRBJ1-4, with unresolved D. The CDR3 is 15 amino acids. Germline lookup yields CDR1 SGHRS and CDR2 YFSETQ. The ends were cut back, 0 bases at V and 2 bases at J, with 8 bases in the middle.

This sequence joins TRBV6-6 and TRBJ2-7; a possible D gene is TRBD2 (7 bases). V was clipped by 11 bases and J by 3 bases, with 14 bases between them. The germline V gene encodes CDR1 MNHNY and CDR2 SVGAGI (reference sequence). CDR3 length: 12 amino acids. CDR3 in amino acids: CAGVGGDYEQYF. CDR3 nucleotide sequence: TGTGCCGGGGTAGGGGGGGACTACGAGCAGTACTTC.

The chain carries TRBV7-2 and TRBJ2-3; 13 bases fit TRBD2. V dropped 4 bases and J dropped 4; count of bases not matched to a gene: 8. Per germline, CDR1 SGHTA and CDR2 FQGNSA. The CDR3 is made up of 17 amino acids. CDR3 protein: CASSSYTSGRAPDTQYF. The CDR3 DNA reads TGTGCCAGCAGCTCCTATACTAGCGGGAGGGCCCCAGATACGCAGTATTTT.

In this sample, this clone turned up a few times. CDR3 loop: CASGRDSFGNTIYF. CDR3 coding DNA: TGTGCCAGCGGTCGGGACAGTTTTGGAAACACCATATATTTT. The chain joins TRBV2 to TRBJ1-3, with TRBD1 identical over 7 bases. The CDR3 length is 14 residues. From germline, CDR1 is SNHLY and CDR2 FYNNEI. Trimming cost V 8 bases and J 3 bases; bases outside gene matches: 7.

This clone was seen once. The V gene is TRBV4-2, the J gene TRBJ2-2; the D gene is possibly TRBD2 (5 bases). The germline V gene has CDR1 LGHNA and CDR2 YNFKEQ. V was shortened by 0 bases and J by 1 base, with 21 bases between the two germline ends. This CDR3 has 20 amino acids. In nucleotides, the CDR3 is TGTGCCAGCAGCCAAGATTTTAAAAATTATTTTGGGAGGAACACCGGGGAGCTGTTTTTT. It translates to CASSQDFKNYFGRNTGELFF.

This chain links TRBV6-2 or TRBV6-3 with TRBJ2-7; TRBD1 might be the D (5 bases). The CDR3 extends over 15 amino acids. Germline CDR1 is MNHEY and CDR2 is SVGEGT. The V end was cut by 5 bases, the J end by 2 bases, with 16 bases between. The CDR3 sequence: CASSPQGRATYEQYF. CDR3 coding DNA: TGTGCCAGCAGTCCCCAGGGCAGGGCCACCTACGAGCAGTACTTC.

This chain connects TRBV5-6 to TRBJ2-7; TRBD1 aligns across 8 bases. The germline gives CDR1 SGHDT, CDR2 YYEEEE. The CDR3 runs 16 residues. Trimming cost V 0 bases and J 5 bases; bases outside gene matches: 10. The CDR3: CASSLEGADRVHEQYF. DNA for the CDR3: TGTGCCAGCAGCTTGGAGGGGGCGGACAGGGTACACGAGCAGTACTTC.

V and J are TRBV24-1 and TRBJ1-2; 10 nucleotides agree with TRBD1. Germline loops: CDR1 KGHDR, CDR2 SFDVKD. The CDR3 loop spans 14 amino acids. V gave up 4 bases and J gave up 3 bases; unmatched junction bases: 1. The CDR3 loop reads CATSEGQGYYGYTF. The CDR3 region has the DNA TGTGCCACCAGTGAGGGACAGGGGTACTATGGCTACACCTTC.

This clone occurred a few times. This sequence joins TRBV6-1 and TRBJ2-7, with a weak D call TRBD2 (6 bases). Trimming took off 2 bases at V and 4 bases at J, with 18 bases between the two ends. Germline V gene sequence: CDR1 MNHNS, CDR2 SASEGT. CDR3 length: 16 residues. The CDR3 region is CASSERSGSHKYEQYF. Written as DNA, the CDR3 is TGTGCCAGCAGTGAACGCTCCGGGAGTCATAAGTACGAGCAGTACTTC.

J is TRBJ1-3 and V is TRBV27; 10 bases fit TRBD1. V lost 5 bases to trimming and J lost 4 bases; unmatched junction nucleotides: 17. Germline V gene lookup returns CDR1 MNHEY and CDR2 SMNVEV (reference sequence). CDR3 length equals 19 residues. CDR3 DNA: TGTGCCAGCAGTCCCGGACAGGGGGTTGGTGTATTGTCAGGAAACACCATATATTTT. It translates to CASSPGQGVGVLSGNTIYF.

This clone was recorded once. The chain employs TRBV19 and TRBJ2-2, with D perhaps TRBD2 (6 bases). Germline lookup yields CDR1 LNHDA and CDR2 SQIVND (reference sequence). Trimming took off 4 bases at V and 4 bases at J, with 13 bases between the two ends. The CDR3 spans 15 residues. The CDR3 DNA reads TGTGCCAGTAGTACAGGGACGGAGGGCACCGGGGAGCTGTTTTTT. Translated, it gives CASSTGTEGTGELFF.

This clone was found a few times. The CDR3 region has the DNA TGCAGCGCCTCCCCCCGGGGGTCAAGAGGCGAGCAGTACTTC. It encodes CSASPRGSRGEQYF. The V and J genes are TRBV29-1 and TRBJ2-7, with D possibly matching TRBD2 (6 bases). This CDR3 has 14 amino acids. Looked up from germline, CDR1 is SQVTM and CDR2 is ANQGSEA. V lost 7 bases and J lost 6, with 22 bases in between.

This clone was detected only once. The CDR3 bases are TGCGCCAGCAGCCCCGGGACTAGCTCTCAAACAGATACGCAGTATTTT. Its protein is CASSPGTSSQTDTQYF. The chain links TRBV4-1 to TRBJ2-3; 9 nucleotides line up with TRBD2. The germline V gene has CDR1 MGHRA and CDR2 YSYEKL. This CDR3 contains 16 residues. The V segment lost 4 bases and the J segment 3 bases; nucleotides outside the gene matches: 8.

The chain has TRBV6-2 or TRBV6-3 and TRBJ2-5; 11 bases are a match to TRBD2. CDR1 and CDR2 (germline): MNHEY, SVGEGT. The ends lost 2 bases at V and 1 base at J; junction bases unmatched: 12. The CDR3 is 19 amino acids. The DNA of the CDR3 is TGTGCCAGCAGTTACGCCTTACTAGCGGGGGCCACCCCCCAAGAGACCCAGTACTTC. It is translated as CASSYALLAGATPQETQYF.

This chain joins TRBV5-6 and TRBJ1-1, with 7 positions matching TRBD1. From germline, CDR1 is SGHDT and CDR2 YYEEEE. The CDR3 sequence is 13 residues long. V lost 6 bases, J lost 5 bases, and 7 bases stayed unmatched. CDR3 DNA sequence: TGTGCCAGCACCCCGGGACAGTCGACTGAAGCTTTCTTT. It is translated as CASTPGQSTEAFF.

The rearrangement links TRBV4-3 to TRBJ1-2; no definite D call. The CDR3 has 16 amino acids. Trimming left V 0 bases short and J 8 bases short, with 19 bases between. Germline CDR1 and CDR2: LGHNA and YSLEER. The CDR3 loop reads CASSQESLISGVGYTF. In DNA form, the CDR3 reads TGCGCCAGCAGCCAAGAAAGTCTGATTTCAGGTGTCGGCTACACCTTC.

The chain uses TRBV18 and TRBJ1-3, with 9 bases lining up with TRBD1. V was pared by 10 bases and J by 3 bases, with 13 bases of the junction left unmatched. This CDR3 is 16 amino acids long. CDR1 and CDR2 (germline): KGHSH, LQKENI. The CDR3 bases are TGTGCCACGAAGATTGACAGGGGGTCAGGTGGAAACACCATATATTTT. Protein: CATKIDRGSGGNTIYF.

The chain joins TRBV5-6 to TRBJ1-2, with D tentatively TRBD1 (5 bases). The V gene's germline CDR1 is SGHDT and CDR2 YYEEEE. Between the trimmed V and J ends, which lost 6 bases and 7 bases, there was a span of 16 bases. This CDR3 is built from 13 residues. CDR3 region: CASTQGWNSGYTF. The DNA of the CDR3 is TGTGCCAGCACCCAGGGCTGGAATAGTGGCTACACCTTC.

The V and J genes are TRBV7-2 and TRBJ2-1; TRBD2 agrees at 9 bases. CDR1 SGHTA and CDR2 FQGNSA come from the germline V gene. The CDR3 runs 17 residues. Germline trimming cut 0 bases from V and 4 bases from J; bases unmatched to any gene: 7. The CDR3 here is CASSLALKTSGYNEQFF. The CDR3 nucleotides read TGTGCCAGCAGCTTAGCGCTGAAGACTAGCGGATACAATGAGCAGTTCTTC.

The rearrangement joins TRBV5-4 to TRBJ1-6; D gene ambiguous. From germline, CDR1 is SGHNT and CDR2 YYREEE (reference sequence). Trimming removed 0 bases from V and 7 bases from J, with 5 bases in between. This CDR3 is 13 amino acids long. The CDR3 DNA sequence: TGTGCCAGCAGCTTGGAGCTAAATTCACCCCTCCACTTT. This codes for CASSLELNSPLHF.

CDR3 loop: CASSGGGKEQYF. CDR3 sequence (DNA): TGTGCCAGCAGCGGGGGCGGTAAGGAGCAGTACTTC. The chain joins TRBV9 to TRBJ2-7; maybe TRBD1 (5 bases). Germline V gene data show CDR1 as SGDLS and CDR2 as YYNGEE. This CDR3 region has 12 residues. Trimming took 3 bases from V and 7 from J, leaving 11 bases between them.

This chain joins TRBV19 and TRBJ1-5; a weak D match, TRBD1 (5 bases). Trimming pared 6 bases from V and 0 bases from J, leaving 12 bases between. CDR3 length: 15 residues. Germline V CDR1 and CDR2: LNHDA, SQIVND (reference sequence). CDR3 region: CASRLTVNSNQPQHF. The DNA for the CDR3 is TGTGCCAGTAGACTGACAGTAAATAGCAATCAGCCCCAGCATTTT. Drawing the rest from reference TRBV19 and TRBJ1-5, the complete variable domain is DGGITQSPKYLFRKEGQNVTLSCEQNLNHDAMYWYRQDPGQGLRLIYYSQIVNDFQKGDIAEGYSVSREKKESFPLTVTSAQKNPTAFYLCASRLTVNSNQPQHFGDGTRLSIL.

This clone was counted once. The rearrangement links TRBV19 to TRBJ1-3; 7 positions match TRBD1. The V gene end was trimmed by 6 bases and the J gene end by 2 bases; junction bases not matched to a gene: 7. CDR3 length: 15 amino acids. Germline assignment: CDR1 LNHDA and CDR2 SQIVND (reference sequence). CDR3 DNA sequence: TGTGCCAGTAGCAAACAGGGGAAGACTGGAAACACCATATATTTT. Amino acid sequence: CASSKQGKTGNTIYF. The full variable domain, completed using reference TRBV19 and TRBJ1-3, is DGGITQSPKYLFRKEGQNVTLSCEQNLNHDAMYWYRQDPGQGLRLIYYSQIVNDFQKGDIAEGYSVSREKKESFPLTVTSAQKNPTAFYLCASSKQGKTGNTIYFGEGSWLTVV.